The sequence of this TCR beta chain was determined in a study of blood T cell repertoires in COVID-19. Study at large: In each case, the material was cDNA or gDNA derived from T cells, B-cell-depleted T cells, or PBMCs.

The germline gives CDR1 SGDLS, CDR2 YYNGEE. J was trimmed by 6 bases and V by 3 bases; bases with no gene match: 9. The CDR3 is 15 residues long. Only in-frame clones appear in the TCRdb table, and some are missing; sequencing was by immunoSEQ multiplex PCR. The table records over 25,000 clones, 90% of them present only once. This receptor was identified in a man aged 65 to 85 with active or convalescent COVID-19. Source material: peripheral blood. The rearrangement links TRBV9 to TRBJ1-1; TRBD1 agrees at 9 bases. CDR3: CASSERDRESPEAFF. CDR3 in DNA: TGTGCCAGCAGCGAGAGGGACAGGGAGTCTCCTGAAGCTTTCTTT. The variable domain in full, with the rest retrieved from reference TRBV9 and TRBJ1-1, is DSGVTQTPKHLITATGQRVTLRCSPRSGDLSVYWYQQSLDQGLQFLIQYYNGEERAKGNILERFSAQQFPDLHSELNLSSLELGDSALYFCASSERDRESPEAFFGQGTRLTVV.